The 22 T cell receptor beta chains below come from one sample, sequenced in a study of shared clonotypes between healthy human individuals. CD45RO-negative CD8 cells positively selected for CCR7 made up the naive population, which excluded terminally differentiated effector memory CD45RA+ cells. This table comes from immunoSEQ multiplex PCR, and its TCRdb copy is limited to in-frame clones, with some not included. The table includes about 750,000 clones, around 92% detected once. Sequenced input: naive CD8+ T cells sorted from blood. The source is a man younger than 45 in good health.

The count of this clone is one. CDR3 residues: CASSTPGTGAETQYF. CDR3 coding DNA: TGTGCCAGCAGCACTCCCGGGACAGGGGCAGAGACCCAGTACTTC. This chain links TRBV2 with TRBJ2-5; TRBD1 matches 10 bases. CDR3 length: 15 amino acids. Germline V gene sequence: CDR1 SNHLY, CDR2 FYNNEI. The J segment lost 4 bases and the V segment lost 6 bases, leaving 8 bases of the junction unmatched.

The V gene is TRBV2, the J gene TRBJ2-7, with D hard to call. V lost 10 bases and J lost 4, with 11 bases in between. Germline values: CDR1 SNHLY, CDR2 FYNNEI. CDR3 length: 11 residues. The CDR3 nucleotides are TGTGCCATACTGGACCTATACGAGCAGTACTTC. Its translation is CAILDLYEQYF.

This chain connects TRBV5-4 to TRBJ2-1, with D perhaps TRBD2 (5 bases). Trimming shortened V by 1 base and J by 4 bases, and 6 bases separated the two germline ends. The germline V gene encodes CDR1 SGHNT and CDR2 YYREEE (reference sequence). This CDR3 has 13 amino acids. The CDR3 here is CASSLRGYNEQFF. CDR3 in DNA: TGTGCCAGCAGCTTGCGGGGATACAATGAGCAGTTCTTC.

Regarding this clone: Other DNA sequences in the same sample also yield this CDR3. V is TRBV13 and J is TRBJ2-7; 7 bases are shared with TRBD1. This CDR3 is 13 amino acids long. Germline V gives CDR1 PRHDT, CDR2 FYEKMQ (reference sequence). V gave up 5 bases and J gave up 2 bases; unmatched junction bases: 3. The CDR3 loop reads CASSLGTAYEQYF. The DNA of the CDR3 is TGTGCCAGCAGCCTCGGGACAGCCTACGAGCAGTACTTC.

The chain carries TRBV7-3 and TRBJ2-1; D gene ambiguous. Germline V gives CDR1 SGHTA, CDR2 FQGTGA. The CDR3 consists of 15 residues. The V end was cut by 5 bases, the J end by 0 bases, with 11 bases between. For the CDR3, the DNA is TGTGCCAGCAGCGCGACTGGTAGCTCCTACAATGAGCAGTTCTTC. Protein product: CASSATGSSYNEQFF.

J is TRBJ1-2 and V is TRBV7-3; D remains unclear. The germline V gene encodes CDR1 SGHTA and CDR2 FQGTGA. The germline V and J ends were trimmed by 4 bases and 4 bases, with 10 bases remaining between them. This CDR3 region has 13 residues. CDR3 coding DNA: TGTGCCAGCAGCTACAATTCGGGCTATGGCTACACCTTC. The encoded protein is CASSYNSGYGYTF.

This chain connects TRBV30 to TRBJ1-4, with a tentative D call TRBD1 (5 bases). The CDR3 length is 14 residues. Germline assignment: CDR1 GTSNPN and CDR2 SVGIG (reference sequence). Trimming took 1 base from V and 7 from J, leaving 13 bases between them. The CDR3 DNA sequence: TGTGCCTGGAGTGCGGGAACCCAGGGTGAAAAACTGTTTTTT. Its translation is CAWSAGTQGEKLFF.

The V call is TRBV29-1, the J call TRBJ2-7; 12 bases match TRBD1. V trimming: 1 base; J trimming: 4 bases; junction bases outside the gene matches: 17. Per germline, CDR1 SQVTM and CDR2 ANQGSEA. The CDR3 spans 19 residues. The CDR3 bases are TGCAGCGTTGAAGCGGGGACAGGGGGCTCTTCCCGTTTTGGATACGAGCAGTACTTC. The encoded protein is CSVEAGTGGSSRFGYEQYF.

The V call is TRBV27, the J call TRBJ2-1, with a weak D call TRBD2 (6 bases). Germline CDR1 MNHEY, CDR2 SMNVEV (reference sequence). CDR3 length: 15 residues. Trimming took 7 bases from V and 0 from J, leaving 13 bases between them. CDR3 bases: TGTGCCAGCATCCCAGCGGGCAGCTCCTACAATGAGCAGTTCTTC. Residues: CASIPAGSSYNEQFF.

This clone appeared a single time. The CDR3 region has the DNA TGTGCCAGTAGCTTCCTACCCAGGGCAGACTACGAGCAGTACTTC. This sequence encodes CASSFLPRADYEQYF. The gene calls are TRBV19 and TRBJ2-7; a possible D gene is TRBD1 (5 bases). V lost 6 bases and J lost 3, with 18 bases in between. This CDR3 has 15 residues. Germline lookup yields CDR1 LNHDA and CDR2 SQIVND (reference sequence).

V gene TRBV11-2 combines with J gene TRBJ2-7; 7 bases are shared with TRBD2. Germline values: CDR1 SGHAT, CDR2 FQNNGV. The CDR3 has 14 amino acids. V was clipped by 5 bases and J by 3 bases; unmatched bases: 7. The CDR3 bases are TGTGCCAGCAGCCCTCTAGCGGACCACTACGAGCAGTACTTC. It specifies CASSPLADHYEQYF.

The table lists this clone with a count of one. The V gene is TRBV15, the J gene TRBJ2-7, with D possibly TRBD2 on 6 matching bases. This CDR3 spans 15 amino acids. Germline CDR1 is LNHNV and CDR2 is YYDKDF (reference sequence). V was pared by 0 bases and J by 2 bases, with 11 bases between. Here the CDR3 reads CATSRDGGSAYEQYF. In DNA, the CDR3 is TGTGCCACCAGCAGAGATGGGGGGAGCGCCTACGAGCAGTACTTC.

The chain uses TRBV10-1 and TRBJ1-2; TRBD1 is a possible D gene (5 bases). The V gene lost 3 bases and the J gene lost 3 bases, with 11 bases spanning the gap. The CDR3 is made up of 14 amino acids. From germline, CDR1 is WNHNN and CDR2 SYGVQD (reference sequence). This CDR3 is CASSESGTDYGYTF. DNA of the CDR3: TGCGCCAGCAGTGAATCCGGGACGGACTATGGCTACACCTTC.

CDR3 sequence: CASSLIGAGEPAFF. CDR3 sequence (DNA): TGTGCCAGCAGCTTAATAGGGGCAGGGGAACCGGCTTTCTTT. The J gene is TRBJ1-1, the V gene TRBV7-3, with a tentative D call TRBD1 (6 bases). The CDR3 loop spans 14 amino acids. V gave up 1 base and J gave up 11 bases, with 17 bases separating them. CDR1 SGHTA and CDR2 FQGTGA come from the germline V gene.

The rearrangement uses TRBV11-2 and TRBJ1-4; D unresolved. The CDR3 runs to 12 residues. The ends were cut back, 2 bases at V and 7 bases at J, with 5 bases in the middle. CDR1 SGHAT and CDR2 FQNNGV come from the germline V gene. CDR3 sequence: CASSLWVEKLFF. CDR3 DNA sequence: TGTGCCAGCAGCTTATGGGTTGAAAAACTGTTTTTT.

The chain employs TRBV11-2 and TRBJ2-7; 12 nucleotides match TRBD2. Looked up from germline, CDR1 is SGHAT and CDR2 is FQNNGV. The CDR3 is 16 residues long. V shed 0 bases and J 2 bases; nucleotides not matched to a gene: 2. The CDR3 DNA reads as TGTGCCAGCAGCTTAGACGGGACTAGCGGGCCCTACGAGCAGTACTTC. Amino acid sequence: CASSLDGTSGPYEQYF.

This clone was observed a single time. The CDR3 is CASSMFPSSYEQYF. The CDR3 nucleotides read TGTGCCAGTAGCATGTTTCCCAGCTCCTACGAGCAGTACTTC. The chain joins TRBV19 to TRBJ2-7; no reliable D call. The CDR3 extends over 14 amino acids. V gave up 6 bases and J gave up 0 bases, with 12 bases separating them. Germline V CDR1 and CDR2: LNHDA, SQIVND (reference sequence).

This rearrangement joins TRBV6-1 to TRBJ1-2; TRBD1 is a possible D gene (5 bases). The CDR3 is 20 residues long. V lost 2 bases, J lost 4 bases, and 29 bases lay in between. Looked up from germline, CDR1 is MNHNS and CDR2 is SASEGT. This chain's CDR3 is CASSELEGIGSSPFTYGYTF. The CDR3 DNA reads as TGTGCCAGCAGTGAATTGGAGGGGATAGGATCCTCACCTTTTACCTATGGCTACACCTTC.

The chain employs TRBV7-6 and TRBJ2-2, with TRBD1 as a possible D gene (6 bases). The CDR3 runs 15 residues. Germline V gene lookup returns CDR1 SGHVS and CDR2 FNYEAQ. V lost 4 bases and J 7 bases, leaving 16 bases between the germline ends. The CDR3 reads CASSSTTGFNGELFF. The DNA of the CDR3 is TGTGCCAGCAGCTCTACAACAGGGTTCAACGGGGAGCTGTTTTTT. The variable domain in full, completed from reference TRBV7-6 and TRBJ2-2, reads GAGVSQSPRYKVTKRGQDVALRCDPISGHVSLYWYRQALGQGPEFLTYFNYEAQQDKSGLPNDRFSAERPEGSISTLTIQRTEQRDSAMYRCASSSTTGFNGELFFGEGSRLTVL.

The chain employs TRBV5-1 and TRBJ2-1; 7 nucleotides align to TRBD2. The CDR3 extends over 15 amino acids. From germline, CDR1 is SGHRS and CDR2 YFSETQ. The ends lost 4 bases at V and 8 bases at J; junction bases unmatched: 12. CDR3 nucleotides: TGCGCCAGCAGCCCCAGGACTAGTTACCGTTATGAGCAGTTCTTC. As protein: CASSPRTSYRYEQFF.

This rearrangement joins TRBV7-9 to TRBJ1-1; D unclear. The CDR3 totals 13 residues. Germline values: CDR1 SEHNR, CDR2 FQNEAQ (reference sequence). The V end was cut by 5 bases, the J end by 11 bases, with 18 bases between. The CDR3 DNA reads TGTGCCAGCAGCCCCAAACGACCCGAGGAGGCTTTCTTT. This translates into CASSPKRPEEAFF.

The chain is built from TRBV28 and TRBJ2-2, with D tentatively TRBD2 (5 bases). The CDR3 loop spans 14 amino acids. V was clipped by 3 bases and J by 4 bases, with 9 bases between them. Per germline, CDR1 MDHEN and CDR2 SYDVKM. CDR3 DNA sequence: TGTGCCAGCAGTTTGAGAGGGCTCACCGGGGAGCTGTTTTTT. Translating it yields CASSLRGLTGELFF.